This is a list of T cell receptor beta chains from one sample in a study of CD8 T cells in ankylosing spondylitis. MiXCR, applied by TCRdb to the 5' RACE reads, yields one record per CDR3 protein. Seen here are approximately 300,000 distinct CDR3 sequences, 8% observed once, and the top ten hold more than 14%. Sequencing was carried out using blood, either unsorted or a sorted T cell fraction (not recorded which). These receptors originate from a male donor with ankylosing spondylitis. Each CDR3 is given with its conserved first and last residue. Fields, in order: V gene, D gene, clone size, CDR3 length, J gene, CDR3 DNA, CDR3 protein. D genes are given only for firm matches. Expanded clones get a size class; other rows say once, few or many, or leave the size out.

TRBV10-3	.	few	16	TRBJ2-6	TGTGCCATCCTAGCAGGGGGGGACTCTGGGGCCAACGTCCTGACTTTC	CAILAGGDSGANVLTF
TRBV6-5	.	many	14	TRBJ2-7	TGTGCCAGCAGTTACCGTCAGGAGATCTACGAGCAGTACTTC	CASSYRQEIYEQYF
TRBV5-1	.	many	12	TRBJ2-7	TGCGCCAGCAGCTTGCGGCCCTACGAGCAGTACTTC	CASSLRPYEQYF
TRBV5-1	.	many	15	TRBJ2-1	TGCGCCAGCAGCTTGGATCGAGCGGGCGCCAATGAGCAGTTCTTC	CASSLDRAGANEQFF
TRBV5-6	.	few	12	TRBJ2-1	TGTGCCAGCAGCTTGGGAGAAAATGAGCAGTTCTTC	CASSLGENEQFF
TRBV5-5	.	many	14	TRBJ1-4	TGTGCCAGCAGGTCCACAGGGACCGCTGAAAAACTGTTTTTT	CASRSTGTAEKLFF
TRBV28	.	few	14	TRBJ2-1	TGTGCCAGCAACACGGGCCGCACCGCCAATGAGCAGTTCTTC	CASNTGRTANEQFF
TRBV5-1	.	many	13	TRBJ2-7	TGCGCCAGCAGCTTGACGTCAGAGTACGAGCAGTACTTC	CASSLTSEYEQYF
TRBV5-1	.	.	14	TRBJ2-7	TGCGCCAGCAGCTTGGTGGTAGGCGCCTACGAGCAGTACTTC	CASSLVVGAYEQYF
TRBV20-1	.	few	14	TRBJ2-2	TGCAGTGCCCAGACAGGTGCCGGCACCGGGGAGCTGTTTTTT	CSAQTGAGTGELFF
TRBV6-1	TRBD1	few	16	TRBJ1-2	TGTGCCAGCAGTGCCCCCCGGACAGGGGGTTCCTATGGCTACACCTTC	CASSAPRTGGSYGYTF
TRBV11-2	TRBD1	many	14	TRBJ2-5	TGTGCCAGCAGCTTAAACAGGGGCGGCGAGACCCAGTACTTC	CASSLNRGGETQYF
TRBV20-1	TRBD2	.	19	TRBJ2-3	TGCAGTGCAGGGGGGGCGACTAGCGGGATCCCACGGCCCACAGATACGCAGTATTTT	CSAGGATSGIPRPTDTQYF
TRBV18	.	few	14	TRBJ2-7	TGTGCCAGCTCACCGGCCGGAGTTCCCTACGAGCAGTACTTC	CASSPAGVPYEQYF
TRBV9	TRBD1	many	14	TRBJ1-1	TGTGCCAGCAGCGCCGGTGTACAGGGGGCTGAAGCTTTCTTT	CASSAGVQGAEAFF